The clone carrying this T cell receptor (beta chain) appeared a single time. The antigen remains unidentified. V dropped 6 bases and J dropped 8; count of bases not matched to a gene: 6. Germline assignment: CDR1 SGHAT and CDR2 FQDESV (reference sequence). The CDR3 sequence is 12 residues long. The PBMCs studied were ones that came from about 10 ml fresh peripheral blood. The data stem from a study of T cells in Graves' hyperthyroidism and ophthalmopathy. Study-level information: Peripheral blood was taken when the disease was first diagnosed, before any treatment began.

Study observations and caveats: A model of 13 V-J features distinguished ophthalmopathy from stable hyperthyroidism. In blood, most of the thyroid clonotypes expanded above 0.001 were also present.

From RNA transcripts, TCR beta CDR3 regions were amplified. The HTBI set primed first-round TCR CDR3 RT-PCR. Each CDR3 protein gets one entry after TCRdb re-called the multiplex PCR reads with MiXCR. Of some 800,000 distinct CDR3 sequences in the sample, 35% to 45% were seen once. This sequence joins TRBV11-1 and TRBJ1-2; 7 nucleotides line up with TRBD1. The sample was blood. The source of this sequence is a man younger than 30 with Graves' hyperthyroidism. The CDR3 DNA sequence: TGTGCCAGCAGATCGGGACAGAGGGGCTACACCTTC. It encodes CASRSGQRGYTF.